This T cell receptor (beta chain) derives from a study of tumor-infiltrating lymphocytes in primary liver carcinoma. Study-level background: Among the tumors, stages were T1-T3 N0M0 and sizes roughly 4 to 10 cm.

Germline trimming cut 7 bases from V and 7 bases from J; bases unmatched to any gene: 13. The CDR3 covers 15 residues. CDR1 MNHEY and CDR2 SVGAGI come from the germline V gene. TCR beta cDNA was prepared out of roughly 450 ng total RNA by means of a constant-region primer. The TCR beta library was amplified through three nested multiplex PCR rounds in a modified ARM-PCR procedure. Amplification in the first two PCR rounds was performed using TRBV1-TRBV30 forward primers and a C-beta reverse primer for 9 to 11 cycles each. TCRdb ran MiXCR on the multiplex PCR reads and lists one entry per CDR3 protein. Of tens of thousands of distinct CDR3 sequences listed, roughly 70% are singletons. For each extraction, RNA and DNA were obtained together from around 20-30 mg of unsorted bulk tissue. Comment on this clonotype: Since the CDR3 does not end with the conserved phenylalanine or tryptophan, this likely comes from a read error.

The sequence was collected from a man in his forties or fifties with primary liver carcinoma and hepatitis B virus infection. The chain is built from TRBV6-5 and TRBJ2-7; 10 bases align to TRBD2. The sample taken for sequencing was liver tumor tissue from sampling region 4. Stated subset: tumor region T4, right-lateral pole. The CDR3 is CASIPSPTSGYEQYL. As DNA, the CDR3 is TGTGCCAGCATCCCCTCTCCGACTAGCGGGTATGAGCAGTACCTC.